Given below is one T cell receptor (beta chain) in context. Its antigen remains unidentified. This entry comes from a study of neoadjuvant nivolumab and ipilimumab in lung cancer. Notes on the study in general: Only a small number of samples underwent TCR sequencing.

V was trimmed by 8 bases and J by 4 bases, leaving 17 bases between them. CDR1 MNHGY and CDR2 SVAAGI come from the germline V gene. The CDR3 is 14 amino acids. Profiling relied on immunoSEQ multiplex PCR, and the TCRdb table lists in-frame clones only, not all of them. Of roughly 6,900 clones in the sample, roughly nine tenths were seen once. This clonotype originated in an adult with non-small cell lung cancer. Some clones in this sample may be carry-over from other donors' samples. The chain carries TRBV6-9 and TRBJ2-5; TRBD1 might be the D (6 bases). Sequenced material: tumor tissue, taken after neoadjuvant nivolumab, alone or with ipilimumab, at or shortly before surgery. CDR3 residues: CASRPKVQGETQYF. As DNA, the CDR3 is TGTGCCAGCCGCCCCAAGGTACAGGGAGAGACCCAGTACTTC.